Below, 15 T cell receptor beta chains from the same sample are listed, as sequenced in a study of T cell responses to AZD1222 COVID-19 vaccine. The protocol was immunoSEQ multiplex PCR, while the TCRdb copy is restricted to in-frame clones and leaves out a portion. The sample holds roughly 67,000 clones; about 88% are singletons and the top ten take about 28%. Sample: peripheral blood, taken 28 days after the second AZD1222 dose. Source of these receptors: an adult who received the AZD1222 COVID-19 vaccine.

The V and J genes are TRBV6-5 and TRBJ1-2; 9 nucleotides match TRBD1. The germline V gene encodes CDR1 MNHEY and CDR2 SVGAGI. The V and J ends lost 5 bases and 7 bases, in that order; junction bases with no gene match: 5. The CDR3 sequence is 13 residues long. DNA of the CDR3: TGTGCCAGCAGTCCGGGGACAGGGACTGGCTACACCTTC. It is translated as CASSPGTGTGYTF.

This rearrangement joins TRBV11-3 to TRBJ1-1; D is ambiguous. CDR1 SGHNT and CDR2 YENEEA come from the germline V gene. The CDR3 length is 14 residues. The germline V and J ends were trimmed by 3 bases and 0 bases, with 8 bases remaining between them. CDR3 residues: CASSLSSMNTEAFF. The CDR3 bases are TGTGCCAGCAGCTTGAGTTCCATGAACACTGAAGCTTTCTTT.

The V gene is TRBV7-9, the J gene TRBJ2-5; 10 positions agree with TRBD2. From germline, CDR1 is SEHNR and CDR2 FQNEAQ (reference sequence). Unmatched junction bases numbered 4, after V lost 4 bases and J lost 5 bases. The CDR3 contains 14 residues. CDR3 bases: TGTGCCAGCAGCTCCCGTAGCGGGAGGGAGACCCAGTACTTC. Protein sequence: CASSSRSGRETQYF.

The V gene is TRBV5-8, the J gene TRBJ2-7, with TRBD2 identical over 9 bases. J was trimmed by 7 bases and V by 3 bases; bases with no gene match: 8. The CDR3 totals 14 residues. Per germline, CDR1 SGHTS and CDR2 YDEGEE. In DNA form, the CDR3 reads TGTGCCAGCAGCTACGTAGCGGGAGTCGGGGAGCAGTACTTC. This codes for CASSYVAGVGEQYF.

The CDR3 sequence: CASSPGQGVNTIYF. Written as DNA, the CDR3 is TGTGCCAGTAGCCCGGGACAGGGAGTGAACACCATATATTTT. This chain links TRBV19 with TRBJ1-3, with TRBD1 identical over 9 bases. Germline V CDR1 and CDR2: LNHDA, SQIVND (reference sequence). Unmatched junction bases numbered 7, after V lost 6 bases and J lost 7 bases. The CDR3 loop spans 14 amino acids.

The V and J genes are TRBV28 and TRBJ2-6; 7 positions match TRBD1. The CDR3 length is 17 residues. J was trimmed by 0 bases and V by 2 bases; bases with no gene match: 4. Germline-derived CDR1 and CDR2 are MDHEN and SYDVKM. CDR3 in amino acids: CASSLETGNSGANVLTF. In nucleotides, the CDR3 is TGTGCCAGCAGTTTAGAGACAGGGAACTCTGGGGCCAACGTCCTGACTTTC. The entire variable domain, with the rest obtained from reference TRBV28 and TRBJ2-6, is as follows: DVKVTQSSRYLVKRTGEKVFLECVQDMDHENMFWYRQDPGLGLRLIYFSYDVKMKEKGDIPEGYSVSREKKERFSLILESASTNQTSMYLCASSLETGNSGANVLTFGAGSRLTVL.

V gene TRBV5-1 combines with J gene TRBJ2-7; the match to TRBD2 covers 12 bases. V shed 3 bases, J shed 0 bases, and the junction held 4 bases outside the gene matches. The CDR3 consists of 16 residues. The germline CDR1 and CDR2 sequences are SGHRS and YFSETQ. The CDR3 DNA reads as TGCGCCAGCAGCTACAGGACTAGCGGGGTCTCCTACGAGCAGTACTTC. As protein: CASSYRTSGVSYEQYF.

The chain employs TRBV14 and TRBJ1-6; D is uncertain. Trimming stripped 3 bases from V and 1 base from J, with 4 bases between. This CDR3 spans 14 amino acids. Per germline, CDR1 SGHDN and CDR2 FVKESK. The CDR3 loop reads CASSHHSYNSPLHF. The CDR3 DNA reads TGTGCCAGCAGCCATCATTCCTATAATTCACCCCTCCACTTT.

The chain combines TRBV19 with TRBJ2-1; D is unresolved. With 7 bases removed from V and 8 bases from J, the gap between germline ends came to 15 bases. The CDR3 has 13 amino acids. Germline V CDR1 and CDR2: LNHDA, SQIVND (reference sequence). The CDR3 DNA is TGTGCCAGTAACCGGACGCCCTGGGATGAGCAGTTCTTC. Translated, it gives CASNRTPWDEQFF.

The chain joins TRBV19 to TRBJ1-2, with D unclear. Trimming removed 4 bases from V and 0 bases from J, with 12 bases in between. CDR1 is LNHDA, CDR2 SQIVND, per germline (reference sequence). This CDR3 has 15 residues. DNA of the CDR3: TGTGCCAGTAGTACGGGCGCGGACCCTAACTATGGCTACACCTTC. This codes for CASSTGADPNYGYTF. Supplemented by reference TRBV19 and TRBJ1-2, the full variable domain reads DGGITQSPKYLFRKEGQNVTLSCEQNLNHDAMYWYRQDPGQGLRLIYYSQIVNDFQKGDIAEGYSVSREKKESFPLTVTSAQKNPTAFYLCASSTGADPNYGYTFGSGTRLTVV.

The chain carries TRBV27 and TRBJ1-3; perhaps TRBD1 as D (6 bases). The CDR3 sequence is 16 residues long. Germline lookup yields CDR1 MNHEY and CDR2 SMNVEV (reference sequence). Trimming left V 5 bases short and J 4 bases short, with 18 bases between. The CDR3 sequence: CASSPNYRVAGNTIYF. The DNA of the CDR3 is TGTGCCAGCAGTCCAAACTACAGGGTGGCAGGAAACACCATATATTTT.

The chain links TRBV7-9 to TRBJ1-2; the D gene is possibly TRBD1 (5 bases). The CDR3 length is 14 residues. V was pared by 5 bases and J by 5 bases, with 15 bases between. Germline V gene sequence: CDR1 SEHNR, CDR2 FQNEAQ (reference sequence). The CDR3 nucleotides read TGTGCCAGCAGCCCCAGGGAAGGAGCTTATGGCTACACCTTC. The encoded protein is CASSPREGAYGYTF. The variable domain in full, completed from reference TRBV7-9 and TRBJ1-2, reads DTGVSQNPRHKITKRGQNVTFRCDPISEHNRLYWYRQTLGQGPEFLTYFQNEAQLEKSRLLSDRFSAERPKGSFSTLEIQRTEQGDSAMYLCASSPREGAYGYTFGSGTRLTVV.

To note about this clone: A read error is possible here, since a much larger clone lies one base away. Other DNA variants within this sample encode the same CDR3. The J gene is TRBJ2-7, the V gene TRBV7-9; D ambiguous. Germline V gives CDR1 SEHNR, CDR2 FQNEAQ (reference sequence). This CDR3 region has 13 residues. V shed 5 bases and J shed 3 bases, with 11 bases lying between them. The CDR3 DNA reads TGTGCCAGCAGCCCTAAGACGGGCTACGAGCAGTACTTC. Amino acid sequence: CASSPKTGYEQYF. The whole variable domain, filled in from reference TRBV7-9 and TRBJ2-7, reads DTGVSQNPRHKITKRGQNVTFRCDPISEHNRLYWYRQTLGQGPEFLTYFQNEAQLEKSRLLSDRFSAERPKGSFSTLEIQRTEQGDSAMYLCASSPKTGYEQYFGPGTRLTVT.

The chain combines TRBV6-5 with TRBJ1-1, with TRBD1 as a possible D gene (6 bases). Germline CDR1 and CDR2: MNHEY and SVGAGI. Trimming pared 9 bases from V and 11 bases from J, leaving 19 bases between. This CDR3 is 12 amino acids long. In DNA, the CDR3 is TGTGCCAGTTGGGCGGACAGCCTGGAGGCTTTCTTT. This codes for CASWADSLEAFF.

The sample holds one count of this clone. V and J are TRBV1 and TRBJ2-1. TRBV1 is marked as a pseudogene. This CDR3 has 11 residues. The CDR3 region is CTSIRNNEQFF. The CDR3 coding sequence is TGCACCAGCATCCGGAACAATGAGCAGTTCTTC.